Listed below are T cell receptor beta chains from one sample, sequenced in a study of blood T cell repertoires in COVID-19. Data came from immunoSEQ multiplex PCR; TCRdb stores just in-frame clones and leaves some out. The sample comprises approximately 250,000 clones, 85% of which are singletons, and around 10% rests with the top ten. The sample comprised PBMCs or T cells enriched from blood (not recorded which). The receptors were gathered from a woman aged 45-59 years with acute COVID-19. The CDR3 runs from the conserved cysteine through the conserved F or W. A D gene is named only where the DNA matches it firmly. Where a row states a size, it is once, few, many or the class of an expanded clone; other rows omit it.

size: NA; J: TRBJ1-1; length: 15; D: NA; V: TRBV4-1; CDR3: CASSQGNRGSTEAFF; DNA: TGCGCCAGCAGCCAAGGAAACAGAGGGAGCACTGAAGCTTTCTTT
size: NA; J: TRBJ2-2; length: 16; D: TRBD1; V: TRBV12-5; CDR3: CASGWGQGLWSGELFF; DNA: TGTGCTAGTGGTTGGGGACAGGGTCTATGGTCCGGGGAGCTGTTTTTT
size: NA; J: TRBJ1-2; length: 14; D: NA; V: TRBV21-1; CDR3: CASSKRAGPGGYTF; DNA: TGTGCCAGCAGCAAAAGGGCAGGGCCAGGTGGCTACACCTTC
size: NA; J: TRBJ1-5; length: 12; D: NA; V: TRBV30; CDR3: CAWSGTNQPQHF; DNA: TGTGCCTGGAGTGGGACTAATCAGCCCCAGCATTTT
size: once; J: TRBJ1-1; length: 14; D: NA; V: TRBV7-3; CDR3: CASSSPRVNTEAFF; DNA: TGTGCCAGCAGCTCTCCCCGGGTGAACACTGAAGCTTTCTTT
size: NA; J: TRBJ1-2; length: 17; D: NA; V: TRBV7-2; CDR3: CASSLIGGTAENYGYTF; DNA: TGTGCCAGCAGCTTAATCGGAGGGACCGCCGAAAACTATGGCTACACCTTC
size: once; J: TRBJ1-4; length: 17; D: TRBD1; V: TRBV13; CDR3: CASSFSLHRGTNEKLFF; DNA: TGTGCCAGCAGTTTCTCCCTGCACAGGGGAACTAATGAAAAACTGTTTTTT
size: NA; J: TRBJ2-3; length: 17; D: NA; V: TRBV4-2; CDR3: CASSQNFGQFRTDTQYF; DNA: TGTGCCAGCAGCCAAAACTTCGGACAGTTTCGCACAGATACGCAGTATTTT
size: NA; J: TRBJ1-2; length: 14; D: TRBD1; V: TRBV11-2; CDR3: CASSFSGTAYGYTF; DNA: TGTGCCAGCAGCTTTAGCGGGACAGCTTACGGCTACACCTTC
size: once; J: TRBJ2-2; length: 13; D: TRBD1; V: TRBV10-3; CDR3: CAIRPQGTGELFF; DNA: TGTGCCATCAGGCCACAGGGGACCGGGGAGCTGTTTTTT
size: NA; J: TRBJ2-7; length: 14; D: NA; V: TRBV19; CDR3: CASSIIVRGGEQYF; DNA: TGTGCCAGTAGTATTATCGTCAGGGGAGGGGAGCAGTACTTC
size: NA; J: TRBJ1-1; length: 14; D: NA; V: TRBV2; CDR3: CASRPRGEGTEAFF; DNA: TGTGCCAGCCGCCCAAGGGGCGAAGGGACTGAAGCTTTCTTT
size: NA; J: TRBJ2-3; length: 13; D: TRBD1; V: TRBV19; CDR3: CASSTTGVYTQYF; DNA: TGTGCCAGTAGTACGACAGGGGTTTATACGCAGTATTTT
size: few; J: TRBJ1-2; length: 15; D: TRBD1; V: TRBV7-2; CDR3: CASSLDQGARGGYTF; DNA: TGTGCCAGCAGCTTAGACCAGGGGGCGCGTGGTGGCTACACCTTC
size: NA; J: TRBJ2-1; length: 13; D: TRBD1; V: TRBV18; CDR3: CASSSDRDNEQFF; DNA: TGTGCCAGCTCATCAGACAGGGACAATGAGCAGTTCTTC
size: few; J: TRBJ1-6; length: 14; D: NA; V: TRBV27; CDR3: CASSPQGRSSPLHF; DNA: TGTGCCAGCAGTCCCCAGGGCAGGAGTTCACCCCTCCACTTT
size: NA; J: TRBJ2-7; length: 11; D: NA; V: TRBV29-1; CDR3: CSGQGNYEQYF; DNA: TGCAGCGGTCAGGGGAACTACGAGCAGTACTTC
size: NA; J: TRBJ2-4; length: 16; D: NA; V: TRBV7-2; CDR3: CASSLASTLAKNIQYF; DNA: TGTGCCAGCAGCTTAGCGTCTACTTTAGCCAAAAACATTCAGTACTTC
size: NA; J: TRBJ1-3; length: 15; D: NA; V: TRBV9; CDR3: CASSERTVSGNTIYF; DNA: TGTGCCAGCAGCGAGCGGACAGTCTCTGGAAACACCATATATTTT
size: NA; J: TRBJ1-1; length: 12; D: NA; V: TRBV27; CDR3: CATGTLNTEAFF; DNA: TGTGCCACCGGGACTCTGAACACTGAAGCTTTCTTT
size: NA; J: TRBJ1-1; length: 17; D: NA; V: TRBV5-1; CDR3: CASSLAPGQRVGTEAFF; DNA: TGCGCCAGCAGCTTGGCCCCGGGACAACGAGTGGGCACTGAAGCTTTCTTT
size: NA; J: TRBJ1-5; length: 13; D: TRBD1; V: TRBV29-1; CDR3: CSVAGGSNQPQHF; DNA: TGCAGCGTTGCAGGGGGCAGCAATCAGCCCCAGCATTTT
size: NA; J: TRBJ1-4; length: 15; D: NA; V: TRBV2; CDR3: CASSTRIATNEKLFF; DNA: TGTGCCAGCAGCACGAGGATAGCAACTAATGAAAAACTGTTTTTT